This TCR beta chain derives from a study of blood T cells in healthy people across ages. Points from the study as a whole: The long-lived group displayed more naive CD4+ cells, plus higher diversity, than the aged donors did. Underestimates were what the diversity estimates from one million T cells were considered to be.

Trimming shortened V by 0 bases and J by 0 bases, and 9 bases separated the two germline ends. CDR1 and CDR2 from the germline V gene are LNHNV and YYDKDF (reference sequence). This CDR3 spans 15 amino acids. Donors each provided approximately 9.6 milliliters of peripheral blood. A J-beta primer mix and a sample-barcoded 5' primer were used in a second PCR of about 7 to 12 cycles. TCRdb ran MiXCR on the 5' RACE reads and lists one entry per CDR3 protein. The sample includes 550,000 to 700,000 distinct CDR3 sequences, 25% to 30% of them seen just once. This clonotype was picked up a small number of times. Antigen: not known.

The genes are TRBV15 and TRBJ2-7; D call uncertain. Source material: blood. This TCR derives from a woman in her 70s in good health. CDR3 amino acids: CATSRERLSSYEQYF. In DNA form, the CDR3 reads TGTGCCACCAGCAGAGAACGGTTGAGCTCCTACGAGCAGTACTTC.